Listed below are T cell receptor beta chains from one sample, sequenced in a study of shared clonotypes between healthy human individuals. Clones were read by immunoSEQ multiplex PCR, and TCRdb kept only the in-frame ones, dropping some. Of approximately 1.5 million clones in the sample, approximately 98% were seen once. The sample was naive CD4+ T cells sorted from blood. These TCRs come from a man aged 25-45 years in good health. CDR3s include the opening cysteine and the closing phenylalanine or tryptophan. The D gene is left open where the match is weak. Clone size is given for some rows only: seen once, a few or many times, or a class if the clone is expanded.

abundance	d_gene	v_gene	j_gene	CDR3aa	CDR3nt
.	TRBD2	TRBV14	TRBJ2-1	CASSRLAGASNEQFF	TGTGCCAGCAGCCGACTAGCGGGAGCGTCAAATGAGCAGTTCTTC
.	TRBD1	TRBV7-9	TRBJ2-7	CASSTLLQGPSSYEQYF	TGTGCCAGCAGCACCTTACTACAGGGGCCTTCCTCCTACGAGCAGTACTTC
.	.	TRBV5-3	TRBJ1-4	CARSLYPVEATNEKLFF	TGTGCCAGAAGCTTGTATCCGGTAGAAGCAACTAATGAAAAACTGTTTTTT
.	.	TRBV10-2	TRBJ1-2	CASSETLGTYYGYTF	TGCGCCAGCAGTGAGACGCTAGGGACCTACTATGGCTACACCTTC
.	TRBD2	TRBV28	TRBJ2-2	CASRSPTSDTNTGELFF	TGTGCCAGCAGGTCACCCACTAGCGACACGAACACCGGGGAGCTGTTTTTT
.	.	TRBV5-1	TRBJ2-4	CASSLTYRGVAKNIQYF	TGCGCCAGCAGCCTGACCTATAGGGGAGTAGCCAAAAACATTCAGTACTTC
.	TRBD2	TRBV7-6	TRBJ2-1	CASSFIAGGRDNEQFF	TGTGCCAGCAGTTTCATAGCGGGAGGGCGTGACAATGAGCAGTTCTTC
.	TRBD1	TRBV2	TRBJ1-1	CASSRQGVVTEAFF	TGTGCCAGCAGTAGACAGGGGGTCGTCACTGAAGCTTTCTTT
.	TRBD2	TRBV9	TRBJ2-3	CASSVGRTSRDTDTQYF	TGTGCCAGCAGCGTAGGGCGGACTAGCCGAGACACAGATACGCAGTATTTT
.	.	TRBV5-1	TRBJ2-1	CASSPYRIGDYNEQFF	TGCGCCAGCAGCCCTTACAGGATCGGGGACTACAATGAGCAGTTCTTC
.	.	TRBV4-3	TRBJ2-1	CASSPDLGGLTYNEQFF	TGCGCCAGCAGCCCGGACCTTGGCGGGCTGACCTACAATGAGCAGTTCTTC
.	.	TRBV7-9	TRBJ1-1	CASSLRTGDDEAFF	TGTGCCAGCAGCCTAAGGACGGGGGACGATGAAGCTTTCTTT
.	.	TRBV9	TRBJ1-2	CASSVEPGAIKPYGYTF	TGTGCCAGCAGCGTAGAGCCGGGGGCAATAAAGCCCTATGGCTACACCTTC
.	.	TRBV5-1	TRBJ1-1	CASSLWFLPQKRHIKDTEAFF	TGCGCCAGCAGCTTGTGGTTCCTCCCTCAAAAACGACATATCAAGGACACTGAAGCTTTCTTT
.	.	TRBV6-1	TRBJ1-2	CASSALAGDSYGYTF	TGTGCCAGCAGTGCACTTGCGGGGGATTCGTATGGCTACACCTTC
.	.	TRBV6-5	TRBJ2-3	CASSYSKGYTDTQYF	TGTGCCAGCAGTTACTCTAAAGGATACACAGATACGCAGTATTTT
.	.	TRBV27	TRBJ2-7	CASSLFPRLSYEQYF	TGTGCCAGCAGTTTATTTCCACGGCTGTCCTACGAGCAGTACTTC
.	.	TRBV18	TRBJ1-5	CASSGTSQRGQRPQHF	TGTGCCAGCTCAGGGACATCTCAAAGGGGACAACGGCCCCAGCATTTT
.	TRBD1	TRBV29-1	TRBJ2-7	CSVEKQGSPYEQYF	TGCAGCGTTGAAAAACAGGGGAGCCCCTACGAGCAGTACTTC
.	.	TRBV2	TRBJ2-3	CASSDRAYTDTQYF	TGTGCCAGCAGTGACAGGGCCTACACAGATACGCAGTATTTT
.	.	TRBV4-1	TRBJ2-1	CASSQGTSSFYNEQFF	TGCGCCAGCAGCCAAGGGACAAGTTCCTTCTACAATGAGCAGTTCTTC
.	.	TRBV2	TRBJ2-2	CASSNKHKTGELFF	TGTGCCAGCAGCAATAAACACAAAACCGGGGAGCTGTTTTTT
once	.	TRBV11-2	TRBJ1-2	CASSLSTDYGYTF	TGTGCCAGCAGCTTATCCACAGACTATGGCTACACCTTC
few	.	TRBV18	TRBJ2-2	CASSHDPAGELFF	TGTGCCAGCTCACACGACCCCGCCGGGGAGCTGTTTTTT